These 5 T cell receptor beta chains came from one sample sequenced in a study of blood T cell repertoires in COVID-19. Here immunoSEQ multiplex PCR was the method, and the copy in TCRdb shows in-frame clones only, minus some. Among 250,000 to 300,000 clones, more than 80% were seen once, and the ten largest hold 0.95% to 1.2%. Specimen: PBMCs or T cells enriched from blood (not recorded which). The receptors were gathered from a woman between 25 and 40 years old who had recovered from COVID-19.

The rearrangement joins TRBV24-1 to TRBJ1-2, with D possibly being TRBD1 (6 bases). Germline CDR1 is KGHDR and CDR2 is SFDVKD. This CDR3 comprises 14 residues. Between the trimmed V and J ends, which lost 3 bases and 3 bases, there was a span of 10 bases. The chain's CDR3 is CATSDPTGDYGYTF. Here the CDR3 DNA reads TGTGCCACCAGTGATCCGACAGGAGACTATGGCTACACCTTC.

The chain has TRBV3-1 (or the pseudogene TRBV3-2) and TRBJ2-5; TRBD2 is a possible D gene (6 bases). The length of the CDR3 is 13 residues. With 6 bases removed from V and 0 bases from J, the gap between germline ends came to 8 bases. Germline V CDR1 and CDR2: LGHDT, YNNKEL (reference sequence). CDR3 residues: CASSSGYQETQYF. DNA for the CDR3: TGTGCCAGCAGTAGCGGTTACCAAGAGACCCAGTACTTC.

The chain is built from TRBV28 and TRBJ1-1; the match to TRBD1 covers 7 bases. CDR3 size: 17 residues. Germline CDR1 MDHEN, CDR2 SYDVKM. The V segment lost 4 bases and the J segment 4 bases; nucleotides outside the gene matches: 15. CDR3 sequence: CASSSPISGTESTEAFF. DNA of the CDR3: TGTGCCAGCAGTTCCCCAATTTCCGGGACAGAGAGCACTGAAGCTTTCTTT.

The J gene is TRBJ2-7, the V gene TRBV28, with TRBD2 as a possible D gene (5 bases). In germline, CDR1 is MDHEN, CDR2 SYDVKM. V lost 3 bases and J lost 8, with 17 bases in between. This CDR3 region has 14 residues. The CDR3 DNA reads TGTGCCAGCAGTTTGGACTTTCGGGATAGTAAGCAGTACTTC. This gives the protein CASSLDFRDSKQYF.

J is TRBJ1-5 and V is TRBV19; 8 nucleotides match TRBD1. After removal of 5 bases from V and 4 bases from J, the junction contained 4 bases not matched to a gene. This CDR3 spans 14 amino acids. Germline V lookup: CDR1 LNHDA, CDR2 SQIVND (reference sequence). The CDR3 sequence is CASSPGGPNQPQHF. CDR3 sequence (DNA): TGTGCCAGTAGTCCAGGGGGCCCTAATCAGCCCCAGCATTTT.